These 19 T cell receptor beta chains originate from one sample sequenced in a study of cytomegalovirus exposure and HLA in healthy donors. Both 60 Vbeta primers and 13 Jbeta primers went into the PCR. Sequenced by immunoSEQ multiplex PCR; TCRdb stores in-frame clones only, minus some. This table holds over 150,000 clones, around 80% found once. Material: PBMCs. The receptors shown here come from a man aged 30 to 45 in good health and CMV-seronegative.

The chain joins TRBV4-3 to TRBJ2-2; TRBD1 might be the D (6 bases). The length of the CDR3 is 14 residues. Trimming cost V 5 bases and J 2 bases, with 9 bases left between them. CDR1 and CDR2 (germline): LGHNA, YSLEER. CDR3 protein: CASSGDINTGELFF. The CDR3 nucleotides read TGCGCCAGCAGCGGGGACATTAACACCGGGGAGCTGTTTTTT.

The rearrangement joins TRBV7-7 to TRBJ2-7; 7 positions match TRBD1. Germline CDR1 and CDR2: SSHAT and FNYEAQ (reference sequence). The length of the CDR3 is 15 residues. The V segment lost 1 base and the J segment 3 bases; nucleotides outside the gene matches: 6. The CDR3 DNA follows: TGTGCCAGCAGCTTAGAGAGGGGGCACCTCTACGAGCAGTACTTC. It translates to CASSLERGHLYEQYF.

The V call is TRBV10-3, the J call TRBJ2-7, with 11 bases identical to TRBD1. The CDR3 is 13 amino acids. Germline V gene data show CDR1 as ENHRY and CDR2 as SYGVKD. Trimming removed 8 bases from V and 3 bases from J; junction bases left unmatched: 3. This CDR3 reads CAIGGTGGYEQYF. Written as DNA, the CDR3 is TGTGCCATCGGGGGGACAGGGGGCTACGAGCAGTACTTC.

With respect to this clone: A junction boundary mismatches the germline segment, possibly from a read error. The V gene is TRBV28, the J gene TRBJ2-1, with 9 bases lining up with TRBD2. The length of the CDR3 is 13 residues. Germline-derived CDR1 and CDR2 are MDHEN and SYDVKM. The DNA for the CDR3 is TGTGCCAGCAGTTTAGGCAGACTAGCGGCTCCCATCTTC. This gives the protein CASSLGRLAAPIF.

This chain uses TRBV4-2 with TRBJ2-7; TRBD2 aligns across 10 bases. Per germline, CDR1 LGHNA and CDR2 YNFKEQ. The ends lost 0 bases at V and 0 bases at J; junction bases unmatched: 8. The length of the CDR3 is 18 residues. For the CDR3, the DNA is TGTGCCAGCAGCCAAGAGGCAGCGGGAGGGGGAAGCTCCTACGAGCAGTACTTC. This sequence encodes CASSQEAAGGGSSYEQYF.

The chain is built from TRBV7-8 and TRBJ2-5, with D perhaps TRBD2 (6 bases). The CDR3 is 13 residues long. Per germline, CDR1 SGHVS and CDR2 FQNEAQ. V lost 6 bases and J 2 bases, leaving 10 bases between the germline ends. Here the CDR3 reads CASRGTLQETQYF. DNA for the CDR3: TGTGCCAGCAGGGGGACTTTACAAGAGACCCAGTACTTC. Using reference TRBV7-8 and TRBJ2-5 for the parts outside the CDR3, the full variable domain is GAGVSQSPRYKVAKRGQDVALRCDPISGHVSLFWYQQALGQGPEFLTYFQNEAQLDKSGLPSDRFFAERPEGSVSTLKIQRTQQEDSAVYLCASRGTLQETQYFGPGTRLLVL.

The V and J genes are TRBV18 and TRBJ2-7, with TRBD2 as a possible D gene (7 bases). The CDR3 totals 15 residues. V lost 2 bases to trimming and J lost 3 bases, with 14 bases between them. Germline lookup yields CDR1 KGHSH and CDR2 LQKENI. The CDR3, as DNA: TGTGCCAGCTCACCAGAAGTGAGGGGGGGCTACGAGCAGTACTTC. This translates into CASSPEVRGGYEQYF.

The chain is built from TRBV19 and TRBJ1-6, with D maybe TRBD1 (5 bases). CDR3 length equals 15 residues. The V end was cut by 3 bases, the J end by 5 bases, with 11 bases between. Germline V gene lookup returns CDR1 LNHDA and CDR2 SQIVND (reference sequence). CDR3 sequence: CASSITGGDNSPLHF. The CDR3 DNA follows: TGTGCCAGTAGTATCACCGGGGGGGATAATTCACCCCTCCACTTT.

The chain links TRBV16 to TRBJ1-1; D may be TRBD1 (5 bases). CDR1 and CDR2 from the germline V gene are KGHSY and FQNENV. Trimming took off 4 bases at V and 3 bases at J, with 15 bases between the two ends. This CDR3 is 15 amino acids long. This chain's CDR3 is CASSPSAGQYTEAFF. CDR3 DNA: TGTGCCAGCAGCCCCTCGGCAGGACAATACACTGAAGCTTTCTTT.

This rearrangement joins TRBV28 to TRBJ2-1; no firm D call. Per the germline V gene, CDR1 is MDHEN and CDR2 is SYDVKM. The length of the CDR3 is 17 residues. With 6 bases removed from V and 4 bases from J, the gap between germline ends came to 22 bases. The CDR3 protein is CASSPVSDLPYYNEQFF. Here the CDR3 DNA reads TGTGCCAGCAGCCCCGTCAGCGACCTTCCCTATTACAATGAGCAGTTCTTC.

This clone has just one count. CDR3 DNA sequence: TGTGCCACCAGCAGAGTCGGTCAGCCCCAGCATTTT. Encoded protein: CATSRVGQPQHF. The chain has TRBV15 and TRBJ1-5; D ambiguous. Trimming cost V 1 base and J 6 bases, with 4 bases left between them. In germline, CDR1 is LNHNV, CDR2 YYDKDF (reference sequence). This CDR3 comprises 12 residues. Drawing the rest from reference TRBV15 and TRBJ1-5, the complete variable domain is DAMVIQNPRYQVTQFGKPVTLSCSQTLNHNVMYWYQQKSSQAPKLLFHYYDKDFNNEADTPDNFQSRRPNTSFCFLDIRSPGLGDTAMYLCATSRVGQPQHFGDGTRLSIL.

The V call is TRBV27, the J call TRBJ2-3; D is ambiguous. The CDR3 consists of 13 residues. Germline V gene lookup returns CDR1 MNHEY and CDR2 SMNVEV (reference sequence). Trimming removed 7 bases at V and 4 bases at J, with 12 bases between. DNA of the CDR3: TGTGCCAGCAAGAGGTCGTCCTCAGATACGCAGTATTTT. Translation gives CASKRSSSDTQYF.

The chain couples TRBV29-1 to TRBJ1-1, with 10 positions matching TRBD1. V gave up 3 bases and J gave up 1 base; unmatched junction bases: 8. Germline V gene lookup returns CDR1 SQVTM and CDR2 ANQGSEA. The CDR3 extends over 16 amino acids. CDR3 amino acids: CSVEGQGSSRNTEAFF. The CDR3, as DNA: TGCAGCGTTGAGGGACAGGGGTCTTCCAGGAACACTGAAGCTTTCTTT.

The V call is TRBV13, the J call TRBJ2-2, with a weak D call TRBD1 (6 bases). Trimming removed 3 bases from V and 6 bases from J, with 14 bases in between. Germline V gene sequence: CDR1 PRHDT, CDR2 FYEKMQ (reference sequence). There are 15 residues in the CDR3. The CDR3 loop reads CASSFFWKGAGELFF. CDR3 nucleotides: TGTGCCAGCAGCTTTTTCTGGAAGGGGGCCGGGGAGCTGTTTTTT.

This chain connects TRBV19 to TRBJ2-2; 9 bases agree with TRBD1. The length of the CDR3 is 14 residues. The ends lost 3 bases at V and 7 bases at J; junction bases unmatched: 3. Germline V gene lookup returns CDR1 LNHDA and CDR2 SQIVND (reference sequence). CDR3 sequence reads: CASSINRGLGELFF. The CDR3 region has the DNA TGTGCCAGTAGTATCAACAGGGGGCTCGGGGAGCTGTTTTTT.

The rearrangement joins TRBV19 to TRBJ2-2; TRBD2 might be the D (6 bases). CDR3 length: 13 residues. With 1 base removed from V and 9 bases from J, the gap between germline ends came to 9 bases. CDR1 is LNHDA, CDR2 SQIVND, per germline (reference sequence). DNA for the CDR3: TGTGCCAGTAGTATAGCTAGCGCTCGGGAGCTGTTTTTT. Protein: CASSIASARELFF. The entire variable domain, with the rest obtained from reference TRBV19 and TRBJ2-2, is as follows: DGGITQSPKYLFRKEGQNVTLSCEQNLNHDAMYWYRQDPGQGLRLIYYSQIVNDFQKGDIAEGYSVSREKKESFPLTVTSAQKNPTAFYLCASSIASARELFFGEGSRLTVL.

This chain joins TRBV6-1 and TRBJ1-6; D is unclear. Germline assignment: CDR1 MNHNS and CDR2 SASEGT. The CDR3 is made up of 13 amino acids. Trimming cost V 6 bases and J 10 bases, with 13 bases left between them. CDR3 amino acids: CASSPASLSPLHF. CDR3 DNA: TGTGCCAGCAGCCCCGCGTCCCTCTCACCCCTCCACTTT.

This clone showed up just once. The rearrangement uses TRBV18 and TRBJ2-5; 11 positions match TRBD2. The CDR3 is made up of 15 amino acids. Germline values: CDR1 KGHSH, CDR2 LQKENI. Trimming took 2 bases from V and 2 from J; bases not matched to a gene: 1. The CDR3 sequence: CASSPLAGGQETQYF. The CDR3 DNA sequence: TGTGCCAGCTCACCATTAGCGGGGGGGCAAGAGACCCAGTACTTC.

The chain employs TRBV5-6 and TRBJ2-7; 9 positions agree with TRBD1. The CDR3 contains 14 residues. Germline loops: CDR1 SGHDT, CDR2 YYEEEE. After removal of 3 bases from V and 3 bases from J, the junction contained 4 bases not matched to a gene. The DNA for the CDR3 is TGTGCCAGCAGCTCGGGGACAGGGATCTACGAGCAGTACTTC. This gives the protein CASSSGTGIYEQYF.